This T cell receptor (beta chain) was observed in a study of beta chain features in type 1 diabetes. Sorted cells reached over 95% purity in every population. The germline V and J ends were trimmed by 8 bases and 9 bases, with 14 bases remaining between them. This CDR3 comprises 12 residues. CDR1 MNHEY and CDR2 SVGAGI come from the germline V gene. What was sequenced were expressed TCRB transcripts, since all of the isolated RNA had been reverse transcribed. TCRdb's table, derived via immunoSEQ multiplex PCR, lists solely in-frame clones and lacks some. The sample records roughly 180,000 clones, 7.8% being singletons. This clone was seen a few times. Antigen specificity is unknown. Study results and limitations: Fewer junction insertions and more nucleotide deletions appeared in type 1 diabetes patients. Among patients with Type 1 diabetes, TCRB CDR3s were moderately but significantly shorter in every one of the four CD4+ subsets.

Sequencing input: central memory CD4+ T cells from blood. This clonotype was sampled from a woman aged 40 to 50 with type 1 diabetes. V is TRBV6-5 and J is TRBJ1-5, with D unresolved. CDR3 protein: CASQRRPGPQHF. The CDR3 DNA sequence: TGTGCCAGCCAACGGAGGCCGGGGCCCCAGCATTTT.